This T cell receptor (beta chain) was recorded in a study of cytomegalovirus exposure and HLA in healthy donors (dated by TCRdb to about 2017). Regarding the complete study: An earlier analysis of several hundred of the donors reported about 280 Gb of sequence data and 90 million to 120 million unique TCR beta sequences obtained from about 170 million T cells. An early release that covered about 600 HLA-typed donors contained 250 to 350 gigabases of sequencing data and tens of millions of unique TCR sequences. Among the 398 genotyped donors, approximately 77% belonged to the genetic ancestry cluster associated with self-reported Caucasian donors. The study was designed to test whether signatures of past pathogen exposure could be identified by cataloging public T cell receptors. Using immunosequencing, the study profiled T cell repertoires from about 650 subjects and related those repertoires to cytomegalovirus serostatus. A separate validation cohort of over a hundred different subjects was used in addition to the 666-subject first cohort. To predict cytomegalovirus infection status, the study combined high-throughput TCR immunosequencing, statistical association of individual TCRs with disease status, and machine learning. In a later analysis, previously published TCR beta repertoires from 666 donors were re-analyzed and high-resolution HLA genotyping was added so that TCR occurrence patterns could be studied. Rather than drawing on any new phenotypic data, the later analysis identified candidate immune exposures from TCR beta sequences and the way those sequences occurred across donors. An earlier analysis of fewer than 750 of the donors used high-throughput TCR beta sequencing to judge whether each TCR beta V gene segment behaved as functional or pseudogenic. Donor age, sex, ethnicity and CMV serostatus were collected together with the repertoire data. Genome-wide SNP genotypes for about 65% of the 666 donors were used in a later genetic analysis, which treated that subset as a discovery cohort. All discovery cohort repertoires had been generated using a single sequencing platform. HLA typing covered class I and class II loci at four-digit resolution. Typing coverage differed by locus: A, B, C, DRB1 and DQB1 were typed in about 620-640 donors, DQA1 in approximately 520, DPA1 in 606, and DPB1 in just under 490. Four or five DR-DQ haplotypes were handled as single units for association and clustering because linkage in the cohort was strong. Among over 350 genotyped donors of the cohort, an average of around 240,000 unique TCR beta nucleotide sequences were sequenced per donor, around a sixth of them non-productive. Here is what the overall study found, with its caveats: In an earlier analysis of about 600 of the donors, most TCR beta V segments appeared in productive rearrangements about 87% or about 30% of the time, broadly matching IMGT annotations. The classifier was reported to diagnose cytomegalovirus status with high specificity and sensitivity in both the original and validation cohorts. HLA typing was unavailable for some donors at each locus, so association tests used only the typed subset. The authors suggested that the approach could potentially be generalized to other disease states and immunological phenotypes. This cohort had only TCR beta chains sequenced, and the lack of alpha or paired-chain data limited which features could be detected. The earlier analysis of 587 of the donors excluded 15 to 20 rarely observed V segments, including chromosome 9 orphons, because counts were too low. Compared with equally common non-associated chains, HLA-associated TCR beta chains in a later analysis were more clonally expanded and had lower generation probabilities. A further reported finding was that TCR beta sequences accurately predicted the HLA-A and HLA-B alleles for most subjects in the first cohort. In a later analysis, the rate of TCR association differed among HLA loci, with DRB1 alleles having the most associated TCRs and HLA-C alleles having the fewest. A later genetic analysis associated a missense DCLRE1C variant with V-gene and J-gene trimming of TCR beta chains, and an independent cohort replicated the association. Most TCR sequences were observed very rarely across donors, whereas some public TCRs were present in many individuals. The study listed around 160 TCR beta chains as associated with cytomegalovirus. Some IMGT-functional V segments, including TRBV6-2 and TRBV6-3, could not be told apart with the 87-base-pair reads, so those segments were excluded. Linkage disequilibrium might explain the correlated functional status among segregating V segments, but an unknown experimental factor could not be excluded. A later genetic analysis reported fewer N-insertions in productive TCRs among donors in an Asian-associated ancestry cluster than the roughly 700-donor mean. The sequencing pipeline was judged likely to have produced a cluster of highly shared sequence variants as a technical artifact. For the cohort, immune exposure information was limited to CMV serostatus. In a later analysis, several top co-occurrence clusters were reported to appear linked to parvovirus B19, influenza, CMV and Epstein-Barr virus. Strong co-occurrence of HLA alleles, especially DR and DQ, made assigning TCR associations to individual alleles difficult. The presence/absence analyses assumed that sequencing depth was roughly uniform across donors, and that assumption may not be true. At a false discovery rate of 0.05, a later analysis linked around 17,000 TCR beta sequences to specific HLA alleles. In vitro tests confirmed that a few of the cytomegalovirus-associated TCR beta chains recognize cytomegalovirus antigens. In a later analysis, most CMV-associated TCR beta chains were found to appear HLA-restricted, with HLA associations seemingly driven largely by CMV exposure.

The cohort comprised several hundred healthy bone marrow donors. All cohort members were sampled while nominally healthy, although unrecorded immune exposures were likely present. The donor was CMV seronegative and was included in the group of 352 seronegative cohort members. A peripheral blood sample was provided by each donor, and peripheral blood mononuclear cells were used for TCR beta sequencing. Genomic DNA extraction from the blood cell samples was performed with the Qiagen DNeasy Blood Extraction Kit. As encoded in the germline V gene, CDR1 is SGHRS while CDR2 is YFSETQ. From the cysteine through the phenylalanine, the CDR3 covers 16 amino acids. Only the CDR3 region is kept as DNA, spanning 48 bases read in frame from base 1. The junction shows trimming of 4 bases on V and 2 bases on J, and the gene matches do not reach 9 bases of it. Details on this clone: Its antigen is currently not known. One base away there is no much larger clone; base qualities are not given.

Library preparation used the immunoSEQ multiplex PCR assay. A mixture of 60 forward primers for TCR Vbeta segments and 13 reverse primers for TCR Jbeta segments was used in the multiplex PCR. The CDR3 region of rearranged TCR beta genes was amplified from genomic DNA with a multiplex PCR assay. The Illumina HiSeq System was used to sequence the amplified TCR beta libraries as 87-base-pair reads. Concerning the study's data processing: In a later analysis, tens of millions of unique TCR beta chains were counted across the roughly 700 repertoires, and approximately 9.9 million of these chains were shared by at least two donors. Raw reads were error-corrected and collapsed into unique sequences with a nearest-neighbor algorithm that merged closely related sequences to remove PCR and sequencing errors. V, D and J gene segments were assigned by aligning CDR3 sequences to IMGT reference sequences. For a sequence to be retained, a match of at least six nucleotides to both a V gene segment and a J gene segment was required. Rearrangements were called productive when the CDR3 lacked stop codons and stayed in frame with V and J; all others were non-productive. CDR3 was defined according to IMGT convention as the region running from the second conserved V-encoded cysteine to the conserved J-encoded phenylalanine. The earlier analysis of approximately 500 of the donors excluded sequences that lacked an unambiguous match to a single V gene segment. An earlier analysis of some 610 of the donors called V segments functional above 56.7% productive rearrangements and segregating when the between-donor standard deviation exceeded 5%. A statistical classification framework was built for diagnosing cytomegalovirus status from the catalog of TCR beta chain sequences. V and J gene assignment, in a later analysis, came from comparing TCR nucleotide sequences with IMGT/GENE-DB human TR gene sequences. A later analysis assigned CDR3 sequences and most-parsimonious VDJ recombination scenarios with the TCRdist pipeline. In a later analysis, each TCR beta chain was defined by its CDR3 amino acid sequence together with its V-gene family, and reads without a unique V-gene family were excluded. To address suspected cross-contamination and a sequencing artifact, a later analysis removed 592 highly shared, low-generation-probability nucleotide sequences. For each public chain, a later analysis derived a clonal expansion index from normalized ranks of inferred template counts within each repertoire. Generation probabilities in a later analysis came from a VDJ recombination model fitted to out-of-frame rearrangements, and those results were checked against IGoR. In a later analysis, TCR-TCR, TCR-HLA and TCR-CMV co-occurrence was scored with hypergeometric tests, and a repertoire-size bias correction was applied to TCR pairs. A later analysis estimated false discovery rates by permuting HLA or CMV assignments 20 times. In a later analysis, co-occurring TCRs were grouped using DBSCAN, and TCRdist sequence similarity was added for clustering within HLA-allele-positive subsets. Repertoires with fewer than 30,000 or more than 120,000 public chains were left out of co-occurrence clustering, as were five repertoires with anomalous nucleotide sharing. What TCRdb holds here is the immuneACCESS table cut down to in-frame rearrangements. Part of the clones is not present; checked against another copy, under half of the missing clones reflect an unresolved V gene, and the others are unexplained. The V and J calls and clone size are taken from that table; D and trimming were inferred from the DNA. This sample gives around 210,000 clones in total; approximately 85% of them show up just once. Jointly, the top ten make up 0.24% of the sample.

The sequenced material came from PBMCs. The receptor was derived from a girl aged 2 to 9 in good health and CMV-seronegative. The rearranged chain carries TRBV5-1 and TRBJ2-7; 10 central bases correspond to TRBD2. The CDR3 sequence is CASSQLAGVTTYEQYF. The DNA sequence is TGCGCCAGCAGCCAGCTAGCGGGGGTCACGACCTACGAGCAGTACTTC.